What follows are 30 T cell receptor beta chains derived from one specimen sequenced in a study of cytomegalovirus exposure and HLA in healthy donors. Primers: 60 Vbeta forward and 13 Jbeta reverse. The method was immunoSEQ multiplex PCR; TCRdb's version includes in-frame clones alone and lacks a portion of them. Of about 150,000 clones in the sample, approximately 80% are singletons; the top ten hold 6% to 7.5%. Sequencing was done on a sample of PBMCs. The receptors stem from a man aged 30 to 39 in good health and CMV-seropositive.

The genes are TRBV18 and TRBJ2-5; 8 bases map to TRBD1. Trimming removed 3 bases from V and 5 bases from J; junction bases left unmatched: 5. Germline CDR1 and CDR2: KGHSH and LQKENI. The CDR3 covers 14 residues. CDR3 sequence: CASSPGQGRETQYF. The DNA for the CDR3 is TGTGCCAGCTCACCTGGACAGGGAAGGGAGACCCAGTACTTC.

On this clone itself: The sample carries other DNA sequences with the same CDR3. The chain employs TRBV7-9 and TRBJ2-3, with D unclear. The CDR3 totals 13 residues. The germline V gene has CDR1 SEHNR and CDR2 FQNEAQ (reference sequence). V lost 3 bases, J lost 10 bases, and 14 bases lay in between. CDR3 nucleotides: TGTGCCAGCAGCTTGGTCGTTCCGGCGGCGCAGTATTTT. This translates into CASSLVVPAAQYF.

The rearrangement uses TRBV2 and TRBJ2-7; 7 bases align to TRBD1. CDR1 and CDR2 from the germline V gene are SNHLY and FYNNEI. V lost 9 bases to trimming and J lost 1 base; unmatched junction nucleotides: 15. The CDR3 has 16 residues. CDR3 protein: CASIPDRAGRSYEQYF. The CDR3 nucleotides are TGTGCCAGTATTCCCGACAGGGCAGGCCGATCCTACGAGCAGTACTTC.

The V call is TRBV25-1, the J call TRBJ2-2; D not resolved. V gave up 2 bases and J gave up 6 bases, with 7 bases separating them. Looked up from germline, CDR1 is MGHDK and CDR2 is SYGVNS. The CDR3 has 13 amino acids. Here the CDR3 DNA reads TGTGCCAGCAGTGAAGTTGAGGCCGGGGAGCTGTTTTTT. Protein sequence: CASSEVEAGELFF.

The rearrangement links TRBV10-2 to TRBJ2-5; 11 nucleotides line up with TRBD2. Germline values: CDR1 WSHSY, CDR2 SAAADI. The CDR3 sequence is 14 residues long. The trim removed 6 bases at V and 7 bases at J, leaving 7 bases unmatched. The CDR3 loop reads CASRTSGEAGTQYF. The DNA of the CDR3 is TGCGCCAGCAGGACTAGCGGGGAGGCAGGGACCCAGTACTTC.

The chain joins TRBV5-1 to TRBJ2-2; 14 positions agree with TRBD2. This CDR3 contains 18 residues. Germline values: CDR1 SGHRS, CDR2 YFSETQ. With 7 bases clipped from V and 4 bases from J, the junction kept 12 bases outside the gene matches. The CDR3 protein is CASGTTSGRADSTGELFF. The DNA for the CDR3 is TGCGCCAGCGGAACGACTAGCGGGAGGGCGGATAGCACCGGGGAGCTGTTTTTT.

V and J are TRBV19 and TRBJ1-2, with D maybe TRBD1 (5 bases). The CDR3 contains 14 residues. The germline CDR1 and CDR2 sequences are LNHDA and SQIVND (reference sequence). Trimming shortened V by 6 bases and J by 8 bases, and 19 bases separated the two germline ends. The CDR3: CASSPTAAAGGYTF. DNA of the CDR3: TGTGCCAGTAGCCCGACAGCCGCGGCAGGCGGCTACACCTTC.

The chain employs TRBV6-5 and TRBJ2-7, with 8 bases matching TRBD2. The CDR3 totals 14 residues. The V gene end was trimmed by 8 bases and the J gene end by 3 bases; junction bases not matched to a gene: 9. Germline CDR1 is MNHEY and CDR2 is SVGAGI. The CDR3 is CASGSGGEGYEQYF. The DNA of the CDR3 is TGTGCCAGCGGGTCGGGGGGGGAAGGCTACGAGCAGTACTTC.

As regards this clone: Germline is not matched at one junction end, which may reflect a read error. The CDR3 spells CASGLGQSPYNEQFF. CDR3 DNA sequence: TGCGCCAGCGGCTTGGGACAGTCTCCTTACAATGAGCAGTTCTTC. V is TRBV5-1 and J is TRBJ2-1; 7 positions agree with TRBD1. The CDR3 is 15 amino acids. CDR1 is SGHRS and CDR2 is YFSETQ in the germline V gene.

The V and J genes are TRBV28 and TRBJ2-1; D may be TRBD2 (5 bases). Germline values: CDR1 MDHEN, CDR2 SYDVKM. The V and J ends lost 3 bases and 8 bases respectively, with 23 bases between them. The CDR3 has 17 amino acids. The CDR3 nucleotides read TGTGCCAGCAGTTTTCTTCGACTCGTGGGGAGTAAAGATGAGCAGTTCTTC. Protein product: CASSFLRLVGSKDEQFF.

The chain combines TRBV25-1 with TRBJ1-1; 7 bases align to TRBD1. Trimming removed 5 bases from V and 3 bases from J; junction bases left unmatched: 9. Per the germline V gene, CDR1 is MGHDK and CDR2 is SYGVNS. The CDR3 covers 15 residues. CDR3 nucleotides: TGTGCCAGCAGTAATTCTCTAGGGGGCCACACTGAAGCTTTCTTT. Translation gives CASSNSLGGHTEAFF.

This clone was counted a few times. The chain joins TRBV4-1 to TRBJ2-7; TRBD2 aligns across 12 bases. Per the germline V gene, CDR1 is MGHRA and CDR2 is YSYEKL. V lost 4 bases and J lost 4; bases outside the gene matches: 8. The CDR3 has 16 residues. CDR3 sequence (DNA): TGCGCCAGCAGCCCCCATGGACTAGCGGGACGGTACGAGCAGTACTTC. It yields the protein CASSPHGLAGRYEQYF.

The rearrangement links TRBV6-5 to TRBJ1-4; D may be TRBD1 (5 bases). Germline V CDR1 and CDR2: MNHEY, SVGAGI. The V end lost 2 bases, the J end lost 0 bases, and 7 bases lay between the germline ends. The CDR3 runs 15 residues. The CDR3 reads CASSYRGATNEKLFF. The CDR3 coding sequence is TGTGCCAGCAGTTACCGGGGGGCAACTAATGAAAAACTGTTTTTT.

This chain links TRBV9 with TRBJ2-3, with no clear D. Germline-derived CDR1 and CDR2 are SGDLS and YYNGEE. The CDR3 is made up of 13 amino acids. The germline V and J ends were trimmed by 2 bases and 5 bases, with 9 bases remaining between them. The CDR3 DNA is TGTGCCAGCAGCGTGCCGGGTTTAGATACGCAGTATTTT. Its translation: CASSVPGLDTQYF.

The chain employs TRBV6-5 and TRBJ1-6; 11 bases fit TRBD1. The CDR3 consists of 16 residues. The J segment lost 9 bases and the V segment lost 2 bases, leaving 6 bases of the junction unmatched. From germline, CDR1 is MNHEY and CDR2 SVGAGI. The CDR3 region is CASSYNGQGASSPLHF. In DNA form, the CDR3 reads TGTGCCAGCAGTTACAACGGACAGGGGGCCAGTTCACCCCTCCACTTT.

The chain is built from TRBV7-9 and TRBJ2-5; no clear D gene. Germline V CDR1 and CDR2: SEHNR, FQNEAQ (reference sequence). This CDR3 has 14 residues. With 1 base removed from V and 2 bases from J, the gap between germline ends came to 8 bases. The CDR3 bases are TGTGCCAGCAGCTTAGTTGGGCAGCAAGAGACCCAGTACTTC. It translates to CASSLVGQQETQYF.

The chain is built from TRBV7-6 and TRBJ2-7, with 8 bases matching TRBD1. The CDR3 runs to 15 residues. Trimming at V came to 5 bases and at J to 2 bases, leaving 8 bases not matched to a gene. Germline lookup yields CDR1 SGHVS and CDR2 FNYEAQ. The CDR3 protein is CASSLGQGSTYEQYF. The CDR3 DNA reads TGTGCCAGCAGCCTCGGACAGGGTTCCACCTACGAGCAGTACTTC. Combining the CDR3 with reference TRBV7-6 and TRBJ2-7 gives the whole variable domain GAGVSQSPRYKVTKRGQDVALRCDPISGHVSLYWYRQALGQGPEFLTYFNYEAQQDKSGLPNDRFSAERPEGSISTLTIQRTEQRDSAMYRCASSLGQGSTYEQYFGPGTRLTVT.

The rearrangement joins TRBV4-2 to TRBJ2-7, with a weak D call TRBD2 (6 bases). This CDR3 spans 15 amino acids. Germline assignment: CDR1 LGHNA and CDR2 YNFKEQ. Trimming pared 3 bases from V and 0 bases from J, leaving 12 bases between. CDR3 nucleotides: TGTGCCAGCAGCCAGCTAGGACTACCCTCCTACGAGCAGTACTTC. It specifies CASSQLGLPSYEQYF.

This clone was picked up one time. The genes are TRBV7-9 and TRBJ2-1; 12 bases fit TRBD2. There are 15 residues in the CDR3. Trimming cost V 4 bases and J 8 bases; bases outside gene matches: 6. The V gene's germline CDR1 is SEHNR and CDR2 FQNEAQ (reference sequence). The CDR3 sequence is CASSSVLAGGHEQFF. In DNA form, the CDR3 reads TGTGCCAGCAGCTCTGTGCTAGCGGGAGGGCATGAGCAGTTCTTC. Full variable domain (rest looked up from reference TRBV7-9 and TRBJ2-1): DTGVSQNPRHKITKRGQNVTFRCDPISEHNRLYWYRQTLGQGPEFLTYFQNEAQLEKSRLLSDRFSAERPKGSFSTLEIQRTEQGDSAMYLCASSSVLAGGHEQFFGPGTRLTVL.

The rearrangement joins TRBV28 to TRBJ1-1; D gene ambiguous. V was clipped by 6 bases and J by 4 bases, with 15 bases between them. The CDR3 sequence is 14 residues long. Germline loops: CDR1 MDHEN, CDR2 SYDVKM. This chain's CDR3 is CASSRIRSITEAFF. The CDR3 DNA is TGTGCCAGCAGCCGTATCCGGAGCATCACTGAAGCTTTCTTT.

This rearrangement joins TRBV7-2 to TRBJ2-7; perhaps TRBD2 as D (5 bases). Trimming cost V 1 base and J 5 bases, with 12 bases left between them. This CDR3 is built from 14 residues. Germline V gene sequence: CDR1 SGHTA, CDR2 FQGNSA. The CDR3 spells CASSLVGRVNEQYF. CDR3 DNA: TGTGCCAGCAGCTTAGTAGGGCGGGTCAACGAGCAGTACTTC.

This chain links TRBV27 with TRBJ1-1, with D tentatively TRBD1 (5 bases). The CDR3 loop spans 15 amino acids. V lost 2 bases to trimming and J lost 6 bases, with 16 bases between them. In germline, CDR1 is MNHEY, CDR2 SMNVEV (reference sequence). This chain's CDR3 is CASSLRQIQGAEAFF. CDR3 in DNA: TGTGCCAGCAGTTTAAGGCAGATCCAAGGGGCTGAAGCTTTCTTT.

Details on this clone: Compared with germline, one end of the junction differs, possibly owing to a read error. This chain uses TRBV7-9 with TRBJ2-3, with unresolved D. This CDR3 has 16 residues. CDR1 is SEHNR, CDR2 FQNEAQ, per germline (reference sequence). In DNA form, the CDR3 reads TGTTCCAGCAGCTCCCGGCCTCTGGGCGAAACAGATACGCAGTATTTT. Residues: CSSSSRPLGETDTQYF.

V and J are TRBV4-2 and TRBJ1-1; 7 bases match TRBD1. This CDR3 comprises 16 residues. The germline V gene encodes CDR1 LGHNA and CDR2 YNFKEQ. Unmatched junction bases numbered 5, after V lost 0 bases and J lost 1 base. The CDR3 DNA sequence: TGTGCCAGCAGCCAAGAGAGGGGGCTTTCGAACACTGAAGCTTTCTTT. Translating it yields CASSQERGLSNTEAFF.

The chain carries TRBV25-1 and TRBJ2-7; D may be TRBD1 (5 bases). V was cut by 3 bases and J by 3 bases, with 9 bases left in between. There are 13 residues in the CDR3. Per germline, CDR1 MGHDK and CDR2 SYGVNS. The CDR3 reads CASSDRAGYEQYF. Here the CDR3 DNA reads TGTGCCAGCAGTGACAGGGCCGGCTACGAGCAGTACTTC.

This chain uses TRBV30 with TRBJ1-2; TRBD1 aligns across 7 bases. This CDR3 comprises 15 residues. CDR1 and CDR2 (germline): GTSNPN, SVGIG (reference sequence). The V gene end was trimmed by 7 bases and the J gene end by 3 bases; junction bases not matched to a gene: 14. CDR3 in DNA: TGTGCCTCACCAATCCTGACCCAGGGGGACTATGGCTACACCTTC. The encoded protein is CASPILTQGDYGYTF.

V gene TRBV12-5 combines with J gene TRBJ1-1; D is uncertain. Germline values: CDR1 LGHNT, CDR2 FRNRAP. The CDR3 is made up of 14 amino acids. The V end was cut by 0 bases, the J end by 5 bases, with 10 bases between. CDR3 amino acids: CASGLVPIETEAFF. The CDR3 DNA reads as TGTGCTAGTGGTTTGGTACCTATTGAGACTGAAGCTTTCTTT.

The chain couples TRBV10-3 to TRBJ2-1; maybe TRBD2 (5 bases). V lost 4 bases, J lost 12 bases, and 13 bases lay in between. The germline gives CDR1 ENHRY, CDR2 SYGVKD. The CDR3 length is 12 residues. The CDR3 loop reads CAISARETTQFF. The CDR3 DNA sequence: TGTGCCATCAGTGCTAGGGAGACAACGCAGTTCTTC.

The chain uses TRBV18 and TRBJ2-1, with 7 nucleotides matching TRBD2. Germline CDR1 is KGHSH and CDR2 is LQKENI. The V gene end was trimmed by 0 bases and the J gene end by 9 bases; junction bases not matched to a gene: 11. The CDR3 is 16 residues long. The CDR3 is CASSPPLSGKIGEQFF. CDR3 bases: TGTGCCAGCTCACCACCCTTAAGCGGGAAGATAGGTGAGCAGTTCTTC.

The DNA for the CDR3 is TGTGCCACCAGCAGCGCCCGGACGGATCCCAGGGATGGCTACACCTTC. Its protein is CATSSARTDPRDGYTF. This sequence joins TRBV15 and TRBJ1-2; D might be TRBD1 (5 bases). The CDR3 is made up of 16 amino acids. CDR1 is LNHNV, CDR2 YYDKDF, per germline (reference sequence). V was cut by 3 bases and J by 6 bases, with 20 bases left in between.